This TCR beta chain was sequenced in a study of blood T cell repertoires in COVID-19. The overall study: Samples of COVID-19 (acute and convalescent) were obtained from the United States, Italy and Spain. From T cells, B-cell-depleted T cells, or PBMCs came the material, which was cDNA or gDNA.

Original data processing: How many nucleated cells were present was estimated from reference gene primer amplification. Profiling relied on immunoSEQ multiplex PCR, and the TCRdb table lists in-frame clones only, not all of them. Clone size and V and J calls were adopted from that table, with D and trimming inferred from the DNA. Here the sample spans 130,000 or so clones, about four fifths being singletons. The CDR3 contains 12 residues. CDR1 is MNHEY, CDR2 SVGAGI, per germline. Trimming removed 8 bases from V and 1 base from J, with 5 bases in between. This chain uses TRBV6-5 with TRBJ2-2; D may be TRBD2 (5 bases). What was sequenced was peripheral blood. The receptor was derived from an elderly woman with acute or convalescent COVID-19. CDR3 loop: CASGRNTGELFF. CDR3 bases: TGTGCCAGCGGGAGGAACACCGGGGAGCTGTTTTTT.